The clone carrying this T cell receptor beta chain occurred many times. These data belong to a study of early T cells in non-severe SARS-CoV-2 infection. Attachment of unique molecular identifiers to individual cDNA molecules was performed. TCRdb recomputed calls from the 5' RACE reads with MiXCR, one row per CDR3 protein. The sample holds more than 40,000 distinct CDR3 sequences, approximately 4% seen once. The V end lost 5 bases, the J end lost 0 bases, and 12 bases lay between the germline ends. Germline CDR1 reads KGHSH; CDR2 reads LQKENI. The CDR3 runs to 15 residues. The sample comprised whole blood. The TCR comes from an adult who was a healthcare worker with PCR-confirmed SARS-CoV-2 infection or an uninfected control (not recorded which). The chain couples TRBV18 to TRBJ2-3; unclear D gene. The CDR3 loop reads CASSSRAVSTDTQYF. The CDR3 coding sequence is TGTGCCAGCTCATCTCGTGCTGTAAGCACAGATACGCAGTATTTT.